The subject of this entry is one T cell receptor beta chain. The antigen it binds to is not known. Nothing much larger sits one base from this clone, and base qualities are not available. Other DNA sequences in this sample translate to the same CDR3. These data belong to a study of shared clonotypes between healthy human individuals (dated by TCRdb to 2018 to 2020). Concerning the study at large: The cohort included three men and two women between 18 and 49 years of age. Per donor, leukapheresis produced somewhere between about 0.94 and 9 billion PBMCs. Blood TCR repertoires of a handful of healthy adults were deeply sequenced to estimate repertoire size and the extent of clonotype sharing between individuals. Libraries were prepared and TCR repertoires were sequenced by different laboratories using diverse techniques, in order to increase sequencing depth and limit assay-specific biases. Per donor, three plates each were used for CD4 naive and CD4 memory, two for CD8 naive, and one for CD8 memory.

The donors were healthy, HIV-negative adults with no recently reported acute infections or vaccinations. Every donor was a Caucasian adult residing in Nashville, Tennessee, USA. CD4+ T cells were enriched through magnetic negative selection, after which naive cells were positively selected on CD45RA and the remaining negative fraction served as the memory subset. Blood was obtained by leukapheresis, after which PBMCs were separated by Ficoll-Histopaque density gradient centrifugation and cryopreserved in liquid nitrogen vapor phase. Analytical flow cytometry was used to check the purity and quantity of each magnetically sorted T cell population. Genomic DNA was isolated from every sorted fraction and measured by UV absorbance on a Nanodrop 2000c. TCR CDR3 regions were amplified from genomic DNA by multiplex PCR using the deep immunoSEQ assay. For each cell subset, the extracted genomic DNA was distributed evenly across all wells of several immunoSEQ 96-well plates, and each plate served as one replicate. For sorted subsets, around 200 ng genomic DNA, equal to about 30,000 T cell genomes, was loaded into each replicate PCR. The purified libraries were quantified using a Qubit 3.0 fluorometer, sized with a Bioanalyzer 2100, and then quantified again using the KAPA Library Quantification kit. A separate single-read 150-cycle Illumina NextSeq 550 flow cell was used to sequence each immunoSEQ 96-well plate. The authors' pipeline ran thus. The immunoSEQ output contained only junctional sequences without quality scores, so filtering could not match that applied to full-length reads. Sequences were annotated with PyIR, a Python wrapper for IgBLAST v1.9, using IMGT germline references to assign V/J genes and CDR3. Reads with weak V/J assignments (E-value above 1e-6), missing CDR3, stop codons, out-of-frame junctions, or ambiguous translated residues were removed. A V3J clonotype was defined by an identical inferred V gene, J gene, and CDR3 amino acid sequence. Percentage overlap between repertoires was computed as shared unique clonotypes divided by the size of the smaller repertoire. Richness of each repertoire was evaluated using RTK rarefaction, the Chao1 estimator, and Recon v2.1 estimates of unobserved clonotypes. Generation probabilities for all TCRbeta clonotypes obtained by the gDNA method from a handful of donors were computed using OLGA. This is the immuneACCESS table as TCRdb keeps it, with only in-frame sequences that have V and J called. A part of the clones is gone; compared with another copy, unresolved V genes explain less than half, and the rest is unexplained. That table supplies the V and J calls and clone size; D and trimming were determined from the DNA. In all, the sample holds 2 million to 3 million clones, and approximately 92% of those were seen once. 0.13% to 0.15% of the sample lies in the top ten.

CDR1 and CDR2 are read off the germline V gene as SGHAT and FQNNGV. Between the V and J ends, shortened by 1 base and 4 bases respectively, the junction contains 7 bases. Including the terminal cysteine and phenylalanine, the CDR3 comprises 14 residues. Solely the CDR3 DNA is kept, with 42 bases framed from the first base. Broader findings and caveats from the paper: Naive subsets generally had larger estimated clonotype richness than memory subsets. Even with the large sequencing depth, rarefaction of the sorted-subset datasets indicated that sequencing was incomplete. Sampling was restricted to blood, and TCR repertoires in tissues likely differ from the TCR repertoires found in blood. The small number of donors limited the genetic and exposure-history diversity represented. Pairwise subsampling indicated that sequencing depth was expected to affect the degree of clonotype sharing among donors. Approximately 5% of naive CD4, around 3.6% of naive CD8, approximately 2% of memory CD4, and 0.4% of memory CD8 clonotypes were shared across several donors. Clonotypes shared by all four sorted-subset donors showed higher generation probabilities than non-shared clonotypes.

The TCR sequence derives from a man in his late teens or twenties in good health. The chain was built from TRBV11-2 and TRBJ2-2; a tentative D match to TRBD1 spans 5 bases. Input material: naive CD4+ T cells sorted from blood. The sample's cell subset or site label, decoded: CD45RA+ positively selected. The CDR3 region: CASSLGQITGELFF. The sequenced DNA: TGTGCCAGCAGCTTAGGACAGATCACCGGGGAGCTGTTTTTT.